This TCR beta chain was found in a study of blood T cell repertoires in COVID-19 (dated by TCRdb to 2018 to 2020). Regarding the research as a whole: Collaborator samples came from the United States, Italy and Spain and covered acute and convalescent phases of COVID-19. The material from the prospective study consisted of cDNA or gDNA derived from T cells, B-cell-depleted T cells, or PBMCs. Deeply sampled blood TCRbeta repertoires from subjects exposed to, actively infected with, or recovered from COVID-19 were included in the dataset. The repertoires were released in a freely available public database intended as a resource for research on the immune response to SARS-CoV-2. Samples came from the ongoing ImmuneRACE study (first 160 participants) plus 1,254 subjects from 6 global collaborators. The sample metadata nearly always contained a de-identified subject ID, COVID-19 status, age in years and sex. Where HLA class I and class II types were available, the types were taken from metadata supplied by the sample provider, not from assay-based typing.

TCRbeta CDR3 regions were amplified from genomic DNA by means of the immunoSEQ Assay, a bias-controlled multiplex PCR. On the authors' methods: Nucleated cell counts per sample were estimated from amplification of reference gene primers within the assay. To quantify the absolute abundance of each unique TCRbeta CDR3 rearrangement, sequence reads were collapsed and filtered. For each sample, productive Simpson clonality was calculated as the square root of Simpson's diversity index over productive rearrangements. Sourced from immuneACCESS, this table was stored by TCRdb with only in-frame sequences that have V and J called. A share of the clones is absent; for the studies checked, an unresolved V gene accounts for under half, and the remainder has no known explanation. V, J and clone size reflect that table, while D and trimming were determined from the DNA. Here the sample has some 350,000 clones; about nine tenths occur a single time. The ten largest clones take up just under 7.5% of the sample.

At one collaborating source in Seattle, patients were enrolled during active infection and were followed longitudinally through the course of disease. Each collaborating institution followed its own protocols to collect whole blood in K2EDTA tubes. For TCRbeta analysis, collaborators shipped samples in one of three forms: frozen whole blood, isolated PBMCs, or DNA extracted from either of those sample types. At the junction V is shortened by 2 bases and J by 2 bases, with 9 bases in between. The CDR3 runs 14 residues from the cysteine to the phenylalanine. The only DNA kept is the CDR3, 42 bases in frame from the first base. CDR1 and CDR2 are read off the germline V gene as SGDLS and YYNGEE. Paper-wide results and their limitations: The amount of clinical and demographic metadata varied by source and participant and was provided uncurated.

Comments on this clone: Its antigen has not been determined. Base qualities were left out, and no much larger clone turns up one base away.

Sequencing was performed on peripheral blood. The TCR sequence derives from a woman in her 70s with COVID-19, enrolled during active disease. This chain is built from TRBV9 and TRBJ2-3; TRBD1 could be the D gene, as 5 bases match. The CDR3: CASSVRQNTDTQYF. The sequence in DNA is TGTGCCAGCAGCGTTAGACAGAACACAGATACGCAGTATTTT. The CDR3 plus the reference TRBV9 and TRBJ2-3 genes for the other parts give the full variable domain: DSGVTQTPKHLITATGQRVTLRCSPRSGDLSVYWYQQSLDQGLQFLIQYYNGEERAKGNILERFSAQQFPDLHSELNLSSLELGDSALYFCASSVRQNTDTQYFGPGTRLTVL.